This T cell receptor beta chain was observed in a study of cytomegalovirus exposure and HLA in healthy donors. Study in general: Unique TCR beta sequences numbering around 110 million came from around 180 million T cells in an earlier analysis. Points from the study as a whole: Earlier analysis looked at TCR beta V segments, and most were productive about 87% or about 30% of the time.

The PCR had 60 Vbeta and 13 Jbeta primers. Sequencing used immunoSEQ multiplex PCR; TCRdb keeps in-frame clones, though not all of them. The sample has roughly 97,000 clones, over 75% seen once. As concerns this clone: Antigen: not known.

CDR3 length: 18 residues. From germline, CDR1 is LGHNA and CDR2 YNFKEQ. The ends lost 1 base at V and 1 base at J; junction bases unmatched: 11. Sequenced input: PBMCs. This sequence joins TRBV4-2 and TRBJ2-5; TRBD1 matches at 8 bases. The TCR originated in a man aged 60 to 69 in good health and CMV-seropositive. CDR3 sequence reads: CASSQGLGTGWTQETQYF. DNA for the CDR3: TGTGCCAGCAGCCAAGGCCTCGGGACAGGTTGGACCCAAGAGACCCAGTACTTC.